The 21 T cell receptor beta chains in this list originate from one sample, sequenced in a study of OX40 agonist ivuxolimab in advanced cancers. Data came from immunoSEQ multiplex PCR; TCRdb stores just in-frame clones and leaves some out. The data show approximately 74,000 clones, approximately 91% seen once. Sequences were derived from CD4+ or CD8+ T cells sorted from blood, sampled in a trial of the OX40 agonist ivuxolimab. The receptors were sampled from an adult with an advanced solid tumor such as melanoma, head and neck, liver or kidney cancer.

This clone was observed a few times. This sequence joins TRBV28 and TRBJ1-4; D uncertain. V dropped 5 bases and J dropped 7 bases, with 14 bases sitting between them. Germline CDR1 reads MDHEN; CDR2 reads SYDVKM. This CDR3 has 14 amino acids. CDR3 loop: CASSQFAVPEKLFF. As DNA, the CDR3 is TGTGCCAGCAGTCAATTTGCAGTCCCTGAAAAACTGTTTTTT.

The V gene is TRBV6-7, the J gene TRBJ2-1; D gene unclear. TRBV6-7 is an open reading frame whose function is uncertain. The length of the CDR3 is 16 residues. Trimming left V 0 bases short and J 0 bases short, with 9 bases between. The chain's CDR3 is CASSYSSASSYNEQFF. CDR3 coding DNA: TGTGCCAGCAGTTACTCGAGCGCAAGCTCCTACAATGAGCAGTTCTTC.

This chain uses TRBV10-3 with TRBJ1-2; D perhaps matches TRBD1 (5 bases). Germline CDR1 is ENHRY and CDR2 is SYGVKD. This CDR3 comprises 12 residues. V gave up 3 bases and J gave up 3 bases, with 5 bases separating them. The CDR3 nucleotides are TGTGCCATCAGTGAACAGGACTATGGCTACACCTTC. Its protein is CAISEQDYGYTF.

This CDR3 reads CASSEQGFETQYF. The CDR3 DNA reads as TGCGCCAGCAGTGAACAGGGATTTGAGACCCAGTACTTC. The genes are TRBV10-1 and TRBJ2-5, with D perhaps matching TRBD1 (6 bases). CDR1 WNHNN and CDR2 SYGVQD come from the germline V gene (reference sequence). V was cut by 3 bases and J by 5 bases, with 10 bases left in between. This CDR3 region has 13 residues.

The rearrangement uses TRBV4-2 and TRBJ2-3; D is possibly TRBD2 (5 bases). Germline V lookup: CDR1 LGHNA, CDR2 YNFKEQ. The CDR3 is 15 residues long. Trimming left V 0 bases short and J 6 bases short, with 13 bases between. This chain's CDR3 is CASSQDLWRGDTQYF. In DNA form, the CDR3 reads TGTGCCAGCAGCCAAGATCTTTGGAGAGGGGATACGCAGTATTTT.

The chain is built from TRBV7-2 and TRBJ1-2; 7 bases agree with TRBD1. CDR1 is SGHTA and CDR2 is FQGNSA in the germline V gene. The ends lost 5 bases at V and 2 bases at J; junction bases unmatched: 5. This CDR3 spans 14 amino acids. CDR3 DNA sequence: TGTGCCAGCAGCACCAACAGGGGCAACTATGGCTACACCTTC. Residues: CASSTNRGNYGYTF.

This clone was found a few times. This sequence joins TRBV6-6 and TRBJ2-7; D perhaps matches TRBD1 (6 bases). There are 15 residues in the CDR3. Germline lookup yields CDR1 MNHNY and CDR2 SVGAGI (reference sequence). The V end was cut by 6 bases, the J end by 5 bases, with 20 bases between. CDR3 coding DNA: TGTGCCAGCAGCAGAAAACAGGGTCTAAGAAACGAGCAGTACTTC. It encodes CASSRKQGLRNEQYF.

This clone has a handful of counts. The chain employs TRBV18 and TRBJ2-7, with 14 bases matching TRBD2. CDR3 length: 15 residues. The germline gives CDR1 KGHSH, CDR2 LQKENI. V trimming: 4 bases; J trimming: 13 bases; junction bases outside the gene matches: 12. The CDR3: CASSQTGLAGGNNYF. The DNA for the CDR3 is TGTGCCAGCTCACAAACCGGACTAGCGGGAGGTAACAACTACTTC.

This chain connects TRBV28 to TRBJ2-7, with 8 bases matching TRBD1. The trim removed 5 bases at V and 3 bases at J, leaving 9 bases unmatched. The CDR3 is made up of 15 amino acids. Germline assignment: CDR1 MDHEN and CDR2 SYDVKM. CDR3 in amino acids: CASSLAGTGNYEQYF. CDR3 sequence (DNA): TGTGCCAGCAGTCTCGCCGGGACAGGAAACTACGAGCAGTACTTC.

The chain joins TRBV6-1 to TRBJ2-3; D uncertain. This CDR3 has 13 residues. CDR1 is MNHNS, CDR2 SASEGT, per germline. V was trimmed by 3 bases and J by 1 base, leaving 5 bases between them. The CDR3 region has the DNA TGTGCCAGCAGTGAGTCAGGCACAGATACGCAGTATTTT. This encodes CASSESGTDTQYF.

The chain combines TRBV2 with TRBJ2-1, with TRBD2 identical over 8 bases. This CDR3 comprises 15 residues. Germline loops: CDR1 SNHLY, CDR2 FYNNEI. V dropped 7 bases and J dropped 3; count of bases not matched to a gene: 8. In nucleotides, the CDR3 is TGTGCCAGCAAATATCTAGCGGGTGTCTACAATGAGCAGTTCTTC. It encodes CASKYLAGVYNEQFF.

This chain connects TRBV7-8 to TRBJ2-2; 13 bases line up with TRBD2. This CDR3 is built from 18 residues. CDR1 SGHVS and CDR2 FQNEAQ come from the germline V gene. V dropped 2 bases and J dropped 6; count of bases not matched to a gene: 9. The CDR3 loop is CASSLRGTSGRAPGELFF. CDR3 bases: TGTGCCAGCAGCTTACGCGGCACTAGCGGGAGGGCCCCCGGGGAGCTGTTTTTT.

J is TRBJ1-2 and V is TRBV18; D ambiguous. The ends were cut back, 2 bases at V and 2 bases at J, with 9 bases in the middle. This CDR3 contains 14 residues. From germline, CDR1 is KGHSH and CDR2 LQKENI. CDR3 loop: CASSPKEQNYGYTF. DNA for the CDR3: TGTGCCAGCTCACCAAAGGAACAGAACTATGGCTACACCTTC.

The CDR3 loop reads CASGRGWNEQFF. The CDR3 region has the DNA TGTGCCAGCGGGAGGGGGTGGAATGAGCAGTTCTTC. J is TRBJ2-1 and V is TRBV7-8, with D maybe TRBD2 (7 bases). Trimming took 8 bases from V and 7 from J, leaving 12 bases between them. CDR1 and CDR2 from the germline V gene are SGHVS and FQNEAQ. This CDR3 is 12 amino acids long. Filled out from reference TRBV7-8 and TRBJ2-1, the complete variable domain reads GAGVSQSPRYKVAKRGQDVALRCDPISGHVSLFWYQQALGQGPEFLTYFQNEAQLDKSGLPSDRFFAERPEGSVSTLKIQRTQQEDSAVYLCASGRGWNEQFFGPGTRLTVL.

This chain joins TRBV27 and TRBJ1-4; no firm D call. The CDR3 contains 14 residues. The V gene lost 8 bases and the J gene lost 0 bases, with 10 bases spanning the gap. CDR1 MNHEY and CDR2 SMNVEV come from the germline V gene (reference sequence). The CDR3 DNA follows: TGTGCCAGCTCTAGGGTATCAACTAATGAAAAACTGTTTTTT. Translating it yields CASSRVSTNEKLFF.

The chain links TRBV18 to TRBJ1-2; 8 nucleotides match TRBD1. Germline V gene data show CDR1 as KGHSH and CDR2 as LQKENI. The V gene end was trimmed by 2 bases and the J gene end by 4 bases; junction bases not matched to a gene: 6. The CDR3 has 15 amino acids. The CDR3 nucleotides read TGTGCCAGCTCACCAGCGGGCGGACAGGGCTATGGCTACACCTTC. Protein sequence: CASSPAGGQGYGYTF.

V gene TRBV27 combines with J gene TRBJ2-1, with TRBD2 matching over 9 bases. Trimming took 8 bases from V and 6 from J; bases not matched to a gene: 11. From germline, CDR1 is MNHEY and CDR2 SMNVEV (reference sequence). The CDR3 runs to 15 residues. This CDR3 is CASPAGGLVLNEQFF. The CDR3 DNA sequence: TGTGCCAGCCCAGCGGGGGGACTAGTTCTCAATGAGCAGTTCTTC.

This clone was detected once. The chain employs TRBV7-9 and TRBJ2-2; 10 nucleotides line up with TRBD1. Per the germline V gene, CDR1 is SEHNR and CDR2 is FQNEAQ (reference sequence). The CDR3 is made up of 16 amino acids. Germline trimming cut 5 bases from V and 5 bases from J; bases unmatched to any gene: 8. The chain's CDR3 is CASSGLGTGVTGELFF. DNA of the CDR3: TGTGCCAGCAGCGGCCTGGGGACAGGGGTTACCGGGGAGCTGTTTTTT. Full variable domain (outside the CDR3, taken from reference TRBV7-9 and TRBJ2-2): DTGVSQNPRHKITKRGQNVTFRCDPISEHNRLYWYRQTLGQGPEFLTYFQNEAQLEKSRLLSDRFSAERPKGSFSTLEIQRTEQGDSAMYLCASSGLGTGVTGELFFGEGSRLTVL.

The rearrangement uses TRBV2 and TRBJ2-2; maybe TRBD1 (7 bases). Germline values: CDR1 SNHLY, CDR2 FYNNEI. Trimming took 8 bases from V and 3 from J, leaving 13 bases between them. This CDR3 is built from 14 residues. CDR3 nucleotide sequence: TGTGCCAGCGGGCGGGACAGATACACCGGGGAGCTGTTTTTT. Its translation is CASGRDRYTGELFF.

The CDR3 DNA reads as TGTGCCAGCAGCTTAGTTGCGGGAGTGGGCAATGAGCAGTTCTTC. Translating it yields CASSLVAGVGNEQFF. The chain carries TRBV11-1 and TRBJ2-1; TRBD2 aligns across 7 bases. V shed 1 base, J shed 6 bases, and the junction held 6 bases outside the gene matches. Germline CDR1 is SGHAT and CDR2 is FQDESV (reference sequence). The CDR3 is 15 residues long.

V and J are TRBV21-1 and TRBJ2-1; no DNA check was done on the table's D call, TRBD2. TRBV21-1 has pseudogene status. The CDR3 has 19 residues. The CDR3 loop is CASTLGGSSGRLSYNEQFF. The CDR3 coding sequence is TGTGCCAGCACCCTGGGGGGATCTAGCGGGAGGCTTTCCTACAATGAGCAGTTCTTC.